Below, 8 T cell receptor beta chains from the same sample are listed, as sequenced in a study of CDR3 diversity in severe acne. MiXCR, applied by TCRdb to the PCR reads, yields one record per CDR3 protein. Among approximately 79,000 distinct CDR3 sequences listed, about 48% were seen once. The material sequenced was blood. Receptor source: a male donor in good health, serving as a control.

A single count supports this clonotype. The V gene is TRBV7-6, the J gene TRBJ2-5; D call uncertain. CDR1 SGHVS and CDR2 FNYEAQ come from the germline V gene. CDR3 size: 13 residues. With 7 bases removed from V and 0 bases from J, the gap between germline ends came to 9 bases. The DNA for the CDR3 is TGTGCCAGCACCCTAGGGAACCAAGAGACCCAGTACTTC. This codes for CASTLGNQETQYF.

This rearrangement joins TRBV2 to TRBJ2-7; D gene uncertain. The CDR3 has 14 amino acids. The V gene's germline CDR1 is SNHLY and CDR2 FYNNEI. Trimming took off 5 bases at V and 13 bases at J, with 24 bases between the two ends. Written as DNA, the CDR3 is TGTGCCAGCAGTTTAGAGGCGGCGGTCTACGGCCACTACTTC. Translation: CASSLEAAVYGHYF.

This sequence joins TRBV2 and TRBJ1-2, with 10 bases matching TRBD1. Germline-derived CDR1 and CDR2 are SNHLY and FYNNEI. The CDR3 length is 14 residues. With 6 bases clipped from V and 6 bases from J, the junction kept 7 bases outside the gene matches. The CDR3: CASSDPGQGNGYTF. The CDR3 nucleotides read TGTGCCAGCAGCGATCCGGGACAGGGGAATGGCTACACCTTC.

The chain carries TRBV2 and TRBJ1-5; 9 bases map to TRBD1. The CDR3 totals 13 residues. V gave up 8 bases and J gave up 7 bases; unmatched junction bases: 6. CDR1 is SNHLY, CDR2 FYNNEI, per germline. The CDR3 region is CASGDRVEQPQHF. CDR3 coding DNA: TGTGCCAGCGGGGACAGGGTGGAGCAGCCCCAGCATTTT.

In DNA, the CDR3 is TGCGCCAGCAGCTTAGAGACGGCCTATGGCTACACCTTC. Protein sequence: CASSLETAYGYTF. This chain links TRBV5-1 with TRBJ1-2; D ambiguous. The ends were cut back, 2 bases at V and 4 bases at J, with 9 bases in the middle. This CDR3 has 13 amino acids. Germline V gives CDR1 SGHRS, CDR2 YFSETQ.

This clonotype occurred many times. The V call is TRBV7-2, the J call TRBJ1-5, with D perhaps matching TRBD1 (5 bases). CDR3 size: 13 residues. Trimming took 5 bases from V and 3 from J, leaving 8 bases between them. Germline CDR1 is SGHTA and CDR2 is FQGNSA. The CDR3 spells CASSPGHNQPQHF. The CDR3 bases are TGTGCCAGCAGCCCAGGACACAATCAGCCCCAGCATTTT.

J is TRBJ2-7 and V is TRBV19; TRBD1 matches 9 bases. CDR1 is LNHDA and CDR2 is SQIVND in the germline V gene (reference sequence). CDR3 length equals 14 residues. This CDR3 is CTKGPGTGSYEQYF. CDR3 nucleotide sequence: TGTACCAAGGGTCCCGGGACAGGGTCCTACGAGCAGTACTTC. Using reference TRBV19 and TRBJ2-7 for the parts outside the CDR3, the full variable domain is DGGITQSPKYLFRKEGQNVTLSCEQNLNHDAMYWYRQDPGQGLRLIYYSQIVNDFQKGDIAEGYSVSREKKESFPLTVTSAQKNPTAFYLCTKGPGTGSYEQYFGPGTRLTVT.

Comments on this clonotype: At one boundary the junction diverges from the germline segment, which might be a read error. The chain uses TRBV15 and TRBJ2-5, with 9 bases lining up with TRBD2. The CDR3 contains 14 residues. Germline CDR1 is LNHNV and CDR2 is YYDKDF (reference sequence). The CDR3 spells CATSRTSGQGTQYF. The CDR3 nucleotides are TGTGCCACCAGCAGGACTAGCGGACAAGGGACCCAGTACTTC.